This TCR beta chain was obtained from a study of Ad26.COV2.S vaccination and SARS-CoV-2 variants. The sample's treatment: 15 to 20 received Ad26.COV2.S at low or high dose, single or two shots; about 5 received placebo; per-sample allocation not given. Sampling occurred on day 63 after the first vaccine or placebo injection. There are 14 residues in the CDR3. Germline V gene lookup returns CDR1 SQVTM and CDR2 ANQGSEA. V shed 6 bases and J 3 bases; nucleotides not matched to a gene: 7. This table comes from immunoSEQ multiplex PCR, and its TCRdb copy is limited to in-frame clones, with some not included. The data show 400,000 to 500,000 clones, with roughly nine tenths seen just once and about 2.5% held by the top ten.

Sequencing was performed on peripheral blood, taken in a trial of Ad26.COV2.S vaccine versus placebo. The receptor's source is a person aged 18-60 years who received the Ad26.COV2.S COVID-19 vaccine or a placebo. The V call is TRBV29-1, the J call TRBJ1-2, with 10 nucleotides matching TRBD1. The CDR3, as DNA: TGCAGCGTGCCAGGGACAGGGGACGACTATGGCTACACCTTC. Residues: CSVPGTGDDYGYTF.